This T cell receptor beta chain was captured in a study of CD8 T cells in ankylosing spondylitis. General observations from the study: Disease-linked clones proved CD8+ and comparatively uncommon in peripheral blood. Several of the motif variants were reported before in synovial fluid and blood from reactive arthritis.

V was pared by 7 bases and J by 3 bases, with 10 bases of the junction left unmatched. CDR3 length: 15 residues. The V gene's germline CDR1 is MNHEY and CDR2 SVGEGT. TCRdb called the 5' RACE reads again in MiXCR, with one record for every CDR3 protein. The sample consists of about 39,000 distinct CDR3 sequences, under 13% of them appearing once. The table lists this clonotype with many counts. Its cognate antigen is unknown. The receptor's source is a male donor with ankylosing spondylitis or in good health (not recorded which). The gene calls are TRBV6-2 or TRBV6-3 and TRBJ2-7, with 9 bases aligning to TRBD1. The source material was blood, either unsorted or a sorted T cell fraction (not recorded which). CDR3 loop: CASTRTGDFLYEQYF. CDR3 bases: TGTGCCAGCACTAGGACAGGGGATTTTCTCTACGAGCAGTACTTC.